This is a list of T cell receptor beta chains from one sample in a study of CD8 T cells in ankylosing spondylitis. TCRdb recomputed calls from the 5' RACE reads with MiXCR, one row per CDR3 protein. In the table there are over 700,000 distinct CDR3 sequences, around a fifth of which are singletons. Sequencing used blood, either unsorted or a sorted T cell fraction (not recorded which). All receptors derive from a male donor with ankylosing spondylitis. Both conserved end residues are part of each CDR3. Each record gives: D gene, J gene, V gene, CDR3 protein. D genes are given only for firm matches.

d_gene: -; j_gene: TRBJ2-5; v_gene: TRBV12-5; CDR3aa: CASGLVLLGARQETQYF
d_gene: -; j_gene: TRBJ1-1; v_gene: TRBV20-1; CDR3aa: CSVTRGTEAFF
d_gene: -; j_gene: TRBJ1-1; v_gene: TRBV25-1; CDR3aa: CASSALGVGSGTEAFF
d_gene: -; j_gene: TRBJ2-1; v_gene: TRBV19; CDR3aa: CASSAGPNYLDEQFF
d_gene: -; j_gene: TRBJ2-1; v_gene: TRBV7-9; CDR3aa: CASSLAGAVGEQFF
d_gene: TRBD2; j_gene: TRBJ2-1; v_gene: TRBV15; CDR3aa: CATSRDPQTSGVGEQFF
d_gene: -; j_gene: TRBJ2-7; v_gene: TRBV10-3; CDR3aa: CAISDGRLNEQYF
d_gene: -; j_gene: TRBJ2-2; v_gene: TRBV9; CDR3aa: CASSVGRIGELFF
d_gene: -; j_gene: TRBJ1-2; v_gene: TRBV27; CDR3aa: CASRLSGAGGYTF
d_gene: TRBD1; j_gene: TRBJ1-5; v_gene: TRBV7-4; CDR3aa: CASTTTGAANQPQHF
d_gene: TRBD2; j_gene: TRBJ2-1; v_gene: TRBV20-1; CDR3aa: CSALAGVINEQFF
d_gene: -; j_gene: TRBJ1-3; v_gene: TRBV6-1; CDR3aa: CASSEHGGSGNTIYF
d_gene: -; j_gene: TRBJ2-7; v_gene: TRBV5-1; CDR3aa: CASSLVAGDEQYF
d_gene: TRBD2; j_gene: TRBJ2-7; v_gene: TRBV4-3; CDR3aa: CASSQDLGLAGEQYF
d_gene: -; j_gene: TRBJ2-1; v_gene: TRBV4-1; CDR3aa: CASSQVRMDEQFF
d_gene: TRBD2; j_gene: TRBJ2-3; v_gene: TRBV27; CDR3aa: CASSPRRGGPTDTQYF
d_gene: -; j_gene: TRBJ2-7; v_gene: TRBV30; CDR3aa: CAWSSLEGTYEQYF
d_gene: TRBD1; j_gene: TRBJ2-3; v_gene: TRBV12-3/TRBV12-4; CDR3aa: CASIRDRGPTDTQYF
d_gene: -; j_gene: TRBJ2-1; v_gene: TRBV7-2; CDR3aa: CASSLASYSYNEQFF
d_gene: -; j_gene: TRBJ1-1; v_gene: TRBV3-1; CDR3aa: CASSPTTVLASTEAFF
d_gene: -; j_gene: TRBJ2-1; v_gene: TRBV29-1; CDR3aa: CSVDWGRF
d_gene: TRBD1; j_gene: TRBJ1-1; v_gene: TRBV20-1; CDR3aa: CSARDLDRGNEAFF
d_gene: -; j_gene: TRBJ2-7; v_gene: TRBV4-1; CDR3aa: CASSQERYSYEQYF
d_gene: -; j_gene: TRBJ1-5; v_gene: TRBV7-2; CDR3aa: CASSLGAGTQPQHF
d_gene: -; j_gene: TRBJ2-7; v_gene: TRBV10-2; CDR3aa: CASRTDSSYEQYF
d_gene: TRBD1; j_gene: TRBJ1-2; v_gene: TRBV20-1; CDR3aa: CSANPIGTGIYGYTF
d_gene: TRBD1; j_gene: TRBJ1-4; v_gene: TRBV5-1; CDR3aa: CASSLATGATNEKLFF